There are a few counts of the clone carrying this T cell receptor (beta chain). Treatment noted: roughly 20 received Ad26.COV2.S at low or high dose, single or two shots; 5 received placebo; per-sample allocation not given. The samples were gathered on day 63 after the first injection of vaccine or placebo. This table comes from immunoSEQ multiplex PCR, and its TCRdb copy is limited to in-frame clones, with some not included. The sample holds 360,000 or so clones; roughly 84% are singletons and the top ten take roughly 3.2%. Trimming shortened V by 8 bases and J by 0 bases, and 11 bases separated the two germline ends. The CDR3 spans 15 residues. Germline-derived CDR1 and CDR2 are MGHDK and SYGVNS. The data stem from a study of Ad26.COV2.S vaccination and SARS-CoV-2 variants.

V is TRBV25-1 and J is TRBJ1-6; no firm D call. The sample here was peripheral blood, taken in a trial of Ad26.COV2.S vaccine versus placebo. This clonotype originated in a person aged 18 to 65 who received the Ad26.COV2.S COVID-19 vaccine or a placebo. Here the CDR3 reads CASSLGSSYNSPLHF. Written as DNA, the CDR3 is TGTGCCAGCTCATTAGGGAGCTCCTATAATTCACCCCTCCACTTT.